The sequence of this T cell receptor (beta chain) was determined in a study of blood T cell repertoires in COVID-19. Study background: Samples taken during acute and convalescent COVID-19 were collected in the United States, Italy and Spain. PBMCs, B-cell-depleted T cells, or T cells provided the cDNA or gDNA that made up the material.

Authors' analysis steps: Scientists estimated how many nucleated cells there were by amplifying reference gene primers. Produced via immunoSEQ multiplex PCR; TCRdb's table is partial and in-frame only. The V and J calls and the clone size are those of that table, but D and trimming were determined from the DNA. The top ten hold about 8% of the sample, which has some 150,000 clones, around four fifths seen once. The CDR3 loop spans 15 amino acids. V was shortened by 2 bases and J by 3 bases, with 11 bases between the two germline ends. Germline V lookup: CDR1 MNHEY, CDR2 SVGEGT. Sequences were obtained from peripheral blood. The sequence was obtained from a man aged 40-49 years who had recovered from COVID-19. The chain is built from TRBV6-2 or TRBV6-3 and TRBJ1-5, with D tentatively TRBD1 (6 bases). In DNA, the CDR3 is TGTGCCAGCAGTTACCGGCCAGGGGTCAATCAGCCCCAGCATTTT. Amino acids: CASSYRPGVNQPQHF.